Below are 3 T cell receptor beta chains sequenced from a single sample in a study of graft-versus-host responses after intestinal transplantation. The table came from immunoSEQ multiplex PCR; TCRdb's copy has only in-frame clones and leaves some out. Here the sample spans 15,000 or so clones, approximately 93% being singletons. The specimen was PBMCs, collected around 3 years after intestinal transplantation. Receptors originate from a human patient who received an intestinal transplant, so some T cells may come from the graft donor.

The chain's CDR3 is CASSPLTARSYEQYF. In nucleotides, the CDR3 is TGTGCCAGCTCACCATTAACCGCCAGATCCTACGAGCAGTACTTC. The J gene is TRBJ2-7, the V gene TRBV18; D gene ambiguous. From germline, CDR1 is KGHSH and CDR2 LQKENI. Trimming took off 2 bases at V and 1 base at J, with 12 bases between the two ends. The CDR3 consists of 15 residues.

This clone was observed a single time. This chain connects TRBV5-1 to TRBJ1-1, with D unresolved. The CDR3 has 14 amino acids. V lost 4 bases, J lost 1 base, and 11 bases lay in between. Germline loops: CDR1 SGHRS, CDR2 YFSETQ. CDR3 DNA sequence: TGCGCCAGCAGCCCCGACGGCCAGAACACTGAAGCTTTCTTT. This gives the protein CASSPDGQNTEAFF.

V is TRBV7-3 and J is TRBJ1-1; a possible D gene is TRBD1 (5 bases). The CDR3 length is 13 residues. CDR1 is SGHTA, CDR2 FQGTGA, per germline. Trimming removed 5 bases at V and 4 bases at J, with 11 bases between. The CDR3 reads CASSPGGGTEAFF. CDR3 DNA sequence: TGTGCCAGCAGCCCCGGCGGGGGCACTGAAGCTTTCTTT.